One T cell receptor (beta chain) is described in this entry. This record belongs to a study of shared clonotypes between healthy human individuals. Study-level background: CD4 naive and CD4 memory each took three plates per donor, while CD8 naive took two and CD8 memory one.

Healthy adults negative for HIV, lacking recent acute infections or vaccinations, served as donors. Every contributor of samples was a Caucasian grown-up residing in Nashville, Tennessee. Deep-level settings were used for running the assay. Produced via immunoSEQ multiplex PCR; TCRdb's table is partial and in-frame only. The top ten clones hold over 0.8% of a sample with about a million clones, approximately 75% of them seen once. Sequences were obtained from memory CD4+ T cells from PBMCs. Regarding subset: CD45RA-negative fraction. The sequence derives from a man in his late teens or twenties in good health. Some clones in this sample may be carry-over from other donors' samples.

The DNA of the CDR3 is TGTGCCAGCACCCTTCCTGGGGACCATCAGCCCCAGCATTTT. Its translation: CASTLPGDHQPQHF. The chain has TRBV6-5 and TRBJ1-5; TRBD1 might be the D (5 bases). Germline lookup yields CDR1 MNHEY and CDR2 SVGAGI. Trimming shortened V by 7 bases and J by 5 bases, and 15 bases separated the two germline ends. This CDR3 is built from 14 residues.